The 8 T cell receptor beta chains below come from one sample, sequenced in a study of blood T cell repertoires in COVID-19. Some clones are missing from TCRdb's copy, which holds only in-frame ones; the method was immunoSEQ multiplex PCR. The data hold approximately 350,000 clones, with 75% to 90% observed a single time. Sequenced: PBMCs or T cells enriched from blood (not recorded which). These receptors were collected from a young man who had recovered from COVID-19.

The J gene is TRBJ2-1, the V gene TRBV28; possible D gene TRBD2, 5 bases. V lost 4 bases and J lost 10, with 14 bases in between. The germline V gene has CDR1 MDHEN and CDR2 SYDVKM. The length of the CDR3 is 13 residues. CDR3 DNA sequence: TGTGCCAGCAGTTGGGAGACTAAGAACGAGCAGTTCTTC. Its protein product is CASSWETKNEQFF.

This sequence joins TRBV18 and TRBJ1-6, with a tentative D call TRBD1 (5 bases). Trimming removed 3 bases at V and 10 bases at J, with 13 bases between. Per the germline V gene, CDR1 is KGHSH and CDR2 is LQKENI. The CDR3 spans 14 residues. The CDR3 DNA reads TGTGCCAGCTCACCGGGAAGGGGTGGCTCACCCCTCCACTTT. Protein sequence: CASSPGRGGSPLHF.

The rearrangement uses TRBV2 and TRBJ2-7; maybe TRBD1 (5 bases). Germline CDR1 SNHLY, CDR2 FYNNEI. The CDR3 spans 13 residues. V lost 5 bases to trimming and J lost 4 bases, with 12 bases between them. The CDR3 spells CASSTGHRYEQYF. The CDR3 nucleotides read TGTGCCAGCAGTACCGGACACCGATACGAGCAGTACTTC.

This chain connects TRBV6-2 or TRBV6-3 to TRBJ1-1; D not certain. Germline values: CDR1 MNHEY, CDR2 SVGEGT. V was pared by 3 bases and J by 4 bases, with 9 bases between. The CDR3 runs 13 residues. The CDR3 region is CASSYSGGTEAFF. The CDR3 DNA reads TGTGCCAGCAGTTATTCGGGAGGCACTGAAGCTTTCTTT.

The rearrangement uses TRBV19 and TRBJ2-3, with TRBD2 identical over 7 bases. The CDR3 has 15 residues. V lost 5 bases to trimming and J lost 5 bases; unmatched junction nucleotides: 10. CDR1 and CDR2 (germline): LNHDA, SQIVND (reference sequence). CDR3 coding DNA: TGTGCCAGTAGTCAAGTGGCAGCGGGGCGAGATACGCAGTATTTT. Its translation is CASSQVAAGRDTQYF. Full variable domain (missing parts from reference TRBV19 and TRBJ2-3): DGGITQSPKYLFRKEGQNVTLSCEQNLNHDAMYWYRQDPGQGLRLIYYSQIVNDFQKGDIAEGYSVSREKKESFPLTVTSAQKNPTAFYLCASSQVAAGRDTQYFGPGTRLTVL.

This rearrangement joins TRBV5-4 to TRBJ2-5, with D tentatively TRBD1 (5 bases). The CDR3 length is 14 residues. The germline V and J ends were trimmed by 0 bases and 1 base, with 7 bases remaining between them. CDR1 is SGHNT, CDR2 YYREEE, per germline (reference sequence). CDR3 loop: CASSLVGLQETQYF. The CDR3 DNA is TGTGCCAGCAGCTTGGTGGGGCTCCAAGAGACCCAGTACTTC. Complete variable domain (other parts from reference TRBV5-4 and TRBJ2-5): ETGVTQSPTHLIKTRGQQVTLRCSSQSGHNTVSWYQQALGQGPQFIFQYYREEENGRGNFPPRFSGLQFPNYSSELNVNALELDDSALYLCASSLVGLQETQYFGPGTRLLVL.

This chain links TRBV30 with TRBJ2-7; D remains ambiguous. V was shortened by 2 bases and J by 2 bases, with 7 bases between the two germline ends. The CDR3 loop spans 12 amino acids. Germline V gives CDR1 GTSNPN, CDR2 SVGIG (reference sequence). Written as DNA, the CDR3 is TGTGCCTGGAGTTCGCCGGCCTACGAGCAGTACTTC. This codes for CAWSSPAYEQYF.

This clone was seen more than once but under ten times. The CDR3 sequence is CAIGTGGARGYTF. CDR3 bases: TGTGCCATCGGGACAGGGGGAGCAAGGGGCTACACCTTC. The rearrangement joins TRBV10-3 to TRBJ1-2; 11 bases agree with TRBD1. CDR1 and CDR2 (germline): ENHRY, SYGVKD. The CDR3 sequence is 13 residues long. V was clipped by 8 bases and J by 8 bases; unmatched bases: 7.